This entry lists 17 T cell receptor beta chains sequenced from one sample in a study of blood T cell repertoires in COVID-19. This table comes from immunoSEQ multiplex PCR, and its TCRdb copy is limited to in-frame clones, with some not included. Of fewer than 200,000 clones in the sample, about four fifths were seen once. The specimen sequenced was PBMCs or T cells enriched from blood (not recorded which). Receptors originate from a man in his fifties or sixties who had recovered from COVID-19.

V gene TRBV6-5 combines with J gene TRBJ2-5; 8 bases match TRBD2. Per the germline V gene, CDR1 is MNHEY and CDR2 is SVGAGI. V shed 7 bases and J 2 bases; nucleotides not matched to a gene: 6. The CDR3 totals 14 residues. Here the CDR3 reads CASTSGGSQETQYF. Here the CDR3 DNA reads TGTGCCAGCACCAGCGGGGGCTCGCAAGAGACCCAGTACTTC.

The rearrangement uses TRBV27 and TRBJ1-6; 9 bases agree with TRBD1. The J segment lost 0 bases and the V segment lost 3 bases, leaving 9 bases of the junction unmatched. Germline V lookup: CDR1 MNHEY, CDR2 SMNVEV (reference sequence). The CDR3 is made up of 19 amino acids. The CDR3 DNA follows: TGTGCCAGCAGTTTGCCCCGACAGGGGGGGAGCTCCTATAATTCACCCCTCCACTTT. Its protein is CASSLPRQGGSSYNSPLHF.

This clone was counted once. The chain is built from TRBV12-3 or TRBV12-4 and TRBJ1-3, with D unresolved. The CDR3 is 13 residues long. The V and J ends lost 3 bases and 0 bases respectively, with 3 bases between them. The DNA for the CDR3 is TGTGCCAGCAGTTTCCACTCTGGAAACACCATATATTTT. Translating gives CASSFHSGNTIYF.

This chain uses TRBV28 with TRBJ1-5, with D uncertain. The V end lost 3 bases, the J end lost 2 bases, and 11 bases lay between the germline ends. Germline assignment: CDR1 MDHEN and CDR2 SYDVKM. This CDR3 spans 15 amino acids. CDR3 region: CASSFKWRGNQPQHF. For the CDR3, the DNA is TGTGCCAGCAGTTTTAAGTGGAGGGGCAATCAGCCCCAGCATTTT.

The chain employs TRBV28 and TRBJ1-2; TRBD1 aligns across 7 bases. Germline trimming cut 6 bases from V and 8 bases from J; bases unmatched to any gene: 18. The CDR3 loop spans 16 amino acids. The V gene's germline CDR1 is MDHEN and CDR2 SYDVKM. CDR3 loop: CASRPNDRDGFGGYTF. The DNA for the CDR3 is TGTGCCAGCAGACCCAACGACAGGGATGGTTTCGGGGGCTACACCTTC.

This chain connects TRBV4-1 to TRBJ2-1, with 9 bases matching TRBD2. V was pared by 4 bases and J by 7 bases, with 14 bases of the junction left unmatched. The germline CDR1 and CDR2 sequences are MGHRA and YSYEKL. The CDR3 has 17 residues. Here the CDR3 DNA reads TGCGCCAGCAGCCGGATAGAGGGCGGGGGGGCCGAGAATGAGCAGTTCTTC. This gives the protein CASSRIEGGGAENEQFF.

For the CDR3, the DNA is TGTGCCAGCAGTGATTCGGGACAAAGATTCATCTACGAGCAGTACTTC. Its translation is CASSDSGQRFIYEQYF. The chain couples TRBV6-1 to TRBJ2-7, with D perhaps TRBD1 (6 bases). Trimming shortened V by 3 bases and J by 3 bases, and 18 bases separated the two germline ends. In germline, CDR1 is MNHNS, CDR2 SASEGT. The CDR3 is made up of 16 amino acids.

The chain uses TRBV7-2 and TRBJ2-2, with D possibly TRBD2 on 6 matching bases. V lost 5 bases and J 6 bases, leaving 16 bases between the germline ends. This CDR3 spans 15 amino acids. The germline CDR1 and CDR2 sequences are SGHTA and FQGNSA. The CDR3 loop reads CASSPMGRLAGELFF. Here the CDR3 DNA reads TGTGCCAGCAGCCCTATGGGAAGACTAGCCGGGGAGCTGTTTTTT.

Here the CDR3 DNA reads TGTGCCAGCAGCAAAAACACCGGGAAAAACTATGGCTACACCTTC. It specifies CASSKNTGKNYGYTF. This chain connects TRBV2 to TRBJ1-2; D remains ambiguous. V dropped 6 bases and J dropped 2 bases, with 16 bases sitting between them. Germline V lookup: CDR1 SNHLY, CDR2 FYNNEI. The CDR3 runs to 15 residues.

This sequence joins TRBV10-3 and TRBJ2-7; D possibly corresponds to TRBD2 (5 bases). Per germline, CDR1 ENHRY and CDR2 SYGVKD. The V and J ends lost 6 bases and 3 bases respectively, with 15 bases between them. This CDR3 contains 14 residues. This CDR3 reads CAIRPSGSGYEQYF. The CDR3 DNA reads TGTGCCATCAGACCGAGCGGTTCCGGCTACGAGCAGTACTTC.

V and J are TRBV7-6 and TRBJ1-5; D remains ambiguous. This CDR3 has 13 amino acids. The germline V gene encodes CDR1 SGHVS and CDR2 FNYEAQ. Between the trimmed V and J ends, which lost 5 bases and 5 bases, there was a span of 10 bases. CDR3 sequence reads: CASSPHEDQPQHF. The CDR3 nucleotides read TGTGCCAGCAGCCCCCACGAGGATCAGCCCCAGCATTTT.

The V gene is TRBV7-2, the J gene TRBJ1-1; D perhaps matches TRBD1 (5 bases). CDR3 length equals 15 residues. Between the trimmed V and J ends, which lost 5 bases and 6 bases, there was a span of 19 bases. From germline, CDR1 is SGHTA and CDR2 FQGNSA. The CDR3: CASSPSGGSGAEAFF. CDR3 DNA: TGTGCCAGCAGCCCTAGCGGGGGGTCGGGCGCTGAAGCTTTCTTT.

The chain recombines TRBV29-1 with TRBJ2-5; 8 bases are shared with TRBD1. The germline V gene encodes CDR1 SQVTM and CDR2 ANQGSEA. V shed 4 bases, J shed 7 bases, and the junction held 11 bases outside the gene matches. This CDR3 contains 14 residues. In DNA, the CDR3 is TGCAGCGTTGTGGGACAGGCCTTCGTGCGGACCCAGTACTTC. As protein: CSVVGQAFVRTQYF.

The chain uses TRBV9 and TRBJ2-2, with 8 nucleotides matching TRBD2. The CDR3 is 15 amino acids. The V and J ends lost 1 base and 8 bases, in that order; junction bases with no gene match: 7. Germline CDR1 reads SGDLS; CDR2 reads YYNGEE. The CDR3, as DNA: TGTGCCAGCAGCGTAAGCGGGGGTCGCGGAGGGGAGCTGTTTTTT. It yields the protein CASSVSGGRGGELFF.

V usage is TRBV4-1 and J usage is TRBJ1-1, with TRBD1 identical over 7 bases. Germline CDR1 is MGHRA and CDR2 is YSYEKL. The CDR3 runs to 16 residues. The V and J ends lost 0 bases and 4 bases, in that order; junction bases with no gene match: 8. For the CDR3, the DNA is TGCGCCAGCAGCCAAGATACCTTCGACAGGGCCACTGAAGCTTTCTTT. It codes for CASSQDTFDRATEAFF.

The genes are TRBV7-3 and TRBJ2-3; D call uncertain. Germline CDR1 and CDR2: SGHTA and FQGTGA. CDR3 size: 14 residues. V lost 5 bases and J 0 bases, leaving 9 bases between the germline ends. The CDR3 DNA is TGTGCCAGCAGCATGGGCCCTAGCACAGATACGCAGTATTTT. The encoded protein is CASSMGPSTDTQYF.

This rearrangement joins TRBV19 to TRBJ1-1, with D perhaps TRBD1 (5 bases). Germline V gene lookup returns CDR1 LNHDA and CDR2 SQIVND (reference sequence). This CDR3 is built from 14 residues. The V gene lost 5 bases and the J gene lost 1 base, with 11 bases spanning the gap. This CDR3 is CASSAGHSNTEAFF. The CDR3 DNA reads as TGTGCCAGTAGTGCCGGACACTCGAACACTGAAGCTTTCTTT.